This T cell receptor beta chain was obtained from a study of shared clonotypes between healthy human individuals. Those who donated were healthy HIV-negative adults, with no recent acute infections or vaccinations reported. General study findings and limits: Limitation of the genetic and exposure-history diversity represented came from the few donors.

This CDR3 spans 15 amino acids. CDR1 is WSHSY and CDR2 is SAAADI in the germline V gene. V shed 1 base and J shed 3 bases, with 10 bases lying between them. Methods used by the authors: Filtering differed since immunoSEQ provided only junctions, with no quality scores. Clones were read by immunoSEQ multiplex PCR, and TCRdb kept only the in-frame ones, dropping some. D and trimming were read from the DNA, whereas the V and J calls and clone size are those reported in that table. The data show 450,000 to 600,000 clones, 79% seen once. As concerns this clone: Its antigen is still unknown.

The chain carries TRBV10-2 and TRBJ2-4; D might be TRBD2 (6 bases). This TCR derives from a middle-aged woman in good health. Some clones in this sample may be carry-over from other donors' samples. Sequenced: PBMCs. The CDR3 here is CASSELGGGKNIQYF. The CDR3, as DNA: TGCGCCAGCAGTGAGTTGGGGGGAGGCAAAAACATTCAGTACTTC.